Presented here are 28 T cell receptor beta chains from one specimen sequenced in a study of molecular identifiers for immune sequencing clone quantification. TCRdb ran MiXCR on the PCR reads and lists one entry per CDR3 protein. Here the sample spans roughly 320,000 distinct CDR3 sequences, 20% to 25% being singletons. The sequenced material came from naive CD8+ T cells from blood, with Jurkat cell RNA spiked in. Subset specified: FACS-sorted CD8+CD4-CCR7+CD45RA+ naive T cells. The origin of the receptors is a human donor in good health. Some libraries in this study had Jurkat cell RNA spiked in.

The sample holds many counts of this clonotype. V gene TRBV2 combines with J gene TRBJ1-5, with D perhaps matching TRBD1 (6 bases). V was clipped by 6 bases and J by 6 bases, with 18 bases between them. In germline, CDR1 is SNHLY, CDR2 FYNNEI. The CDR3 has 15 residues. CDR3 sequence reads: CASRDGQLGSQPQHF. CDR3 in DNA: TGTGCCAGCAGGGACGGACAGTTGGGGAGTCAGCCCCAGCATTTT.

This clonotype showed up many times. The CDR3 bases are TGTGCCAGCAGTGAATCGGCGAGCGGGCCCTTAACGGAGACCCAGTACTTC. It translates to CASSESASGPLTETQYF. This rearrangement joins TRBV25-1 to TRBJ2-5, with D possibly matching TRBD2 (6 bases). Trimming shortened V by 1 base and J by 5 bases, and 20 bases separated the two germline ends. The CDR3 is 17 amino acids. From germline, CDR1 is MGHDK and CDR2 SYGVNS.

This clonotype was seen repeatedly, ten times or more. The CDR3 is CASSLTWGGSPSLNNSPLHF. For the CDR3, the DNA is TGCGCCAGCAGCCTCACTTGGGGCGGATCCCCTTCCTTGAATAATTCACCCCTCCACTTT. The rearrangement links TRBV4-1 to TRBJ1-6; D might be TRBD1 (5 bases). This CDR3 has 20 amino acids. The germline V gene has CDR1 MGHRA and CDR2 YSYEKL. With 4 bases removed from V and 5 bases from J, the gap between germline ends came to 27 bases.

This clonotype was seen a few times. This chain connects TRBV9 to TRBJ1-6; possibly TRBD1 for D (5 bases). In germline, CDR1 is SGDLS, CDR2 YYNGEE. This CDR3 has 13 residues. The germline V and J ends were trimmed by 5 bases and 8 bases, with 11 bases remaining between them. CDR3: CASRGGGDSPLHF. The CDR3 region has the DNA TGTGCCAGCAGGGGGGGGGGGGATTCACCCCTCCACTTT.

The V call is TRBV27, the J call TRBJ2-3, with TRBD2 identical over 8 bases. CDR1 is MNHEY, CDR2 SMNVEV, per germline (reference sequence). This CDR3 is built from 14 residues. With V trimmed by 7 bases and J by 1 base, 4 bases remained unmatched. This CDR3 is CASMAGGGTDTQYF. CDR3 sequence (DNA): TGTGCCAGCATGGCGGGAGGAGGCACAGATACGCAGTATTTT.

This clonotype has more than one count but fewer than ten. The chain employs TRBV12-5 and TRBJ2-1, with 8 bases lining up with TRBD2. The CDR3 covers 14 residues. CDR1 and CDR2 from the germline V gene are LGHNT and FRNRAP. The trim removed 5 bases at V and 9 bases at J, leaving 9 bases unmatched. In DNA form, the CDR3 reads TGTGCTAGTGGTGGAGCGGGAGTCTGGGGTGAGCAGTTCTTC. Translation gives CASGGAGVWGEQFF.

In regard to this clonotype: A read error may be the cause here, since a much bigger clone is one base away. The CDR3 nucleotides read TGTGCCAGCAGATTCGGGACAGGGGATTTCTATAGCTACACCTTC. Translated, it gives CASRFGTGDFYSYTF. V and J are TRBV12-3 or TRBV12-4 and TRBJ1-2, with 10 bases that match TRBD1. The CDR3 runs 15 residues.

This clonotype turned up a few times. The CDR3 does not end in the conserved phenylalanine or tryptophan, so this is likely a read error. V and J are TRBV5-1 and TRBJ2-7, with TRBD2 matching 9 bases. This CDR3 is built from 14 residues. CDR1 and CDR2 from the germline V gene are SGHRS and YFSETQ. Trimming removed 0 bases from V and 2 bases from J; junction bases left unmatched: 0. The CDR3 coding sequence is TGCGCCAGCAGCTTGGTAGCGGGAGCCTACGAGCAGTACTCC. Translated: CASSLVAGAYEQYS.

This clonotype was counted ten times or more. This CDR3 reads CATRDSSSYEQYF. CDR3 DNA sequence: TGTGCCACCCGGGATTCCAGCTCCTACGAGCAGTACTTC. The chain carries TRBV24-1 and TRBJ2-7; TRBD2 is a possible D gene (5 bases). CDR1 and CDR2 from the germline V gene are KGHDR and SFDVKD. Trimming removed 9 bases from V and 0 bases from J, with 11 bases in between. The CDR3 totals 13 residues.

In its sample, this clonotype was seen many times. The chain links TRBV7-6 to TRBJ2-7; the D is unclear. The CDR3 contains 15 residues. Germline CDR1 and CDR2: SGHVS and FNYEAQ. Trimming took 3 bases from V and 1 from J, leaving 13 bases between them. CDR3 amino acids: CASSFGQDLSYEQYF. Here the CDR3 DNA reads TGTGCCAGCAGCTTTGGCCAGGACCTTTCCTACGAGCAGTACTTC.

This clonotype appeared many times. This chain uses TRBV12-3 or TRBV12-4 with TRBJ2-5, with TRBD2 matching over 11 bases. There are 14 residues in the CDR3. The V and J ends lost 5 bases and 3 bases, in that order; junction bases with no gene match: 2. The CDR3 loop reads CASSKGLAEETQYF. The CDR3, as DNA: TGTGCCAGCAGTAAGGGACTAGCGGAAGAGACCCAGTACTTC.

This rearrangement joins TRBV3-1 to TRBJ2-3; TRBD2 might be the D (5 bases). The germline gives CDR1 LGHDT, CDR2 YNNKEL (reference sequence). The CDR3 runs 14 residues. The ends were cut back, 5 bases at V and 3 bases at J, with 12 bases in the middle. The CDR3 DNA is TGTGCCAGCAGCACCCGGGATTCGACAGATACGCAGTATTTT. Translated, it gives CASSTRDSTDTQYF.

This clonotype was observed at least ten times. This sequence joins TRBV6-6 and TRBJ2-5; TRBD2 is a possible D gene (6 bases). The V end was cut by 4 bases, the J end by 3 bases, with 18 bases between. The CDR3 has 16 residues. Germline CDR1 MNHNY, CDR2 SVGAGI (reference sequence). The CDR3 region is CASSSHSGGPKETQYF. The CDR3 bases are TGTGCCAGCAGTTCCCATAGCGGAGGCCCAAAAGAGACCCAGTACTTC.

This clonotype was recorded a few times. The V call is TRBV5-6, the J call TRBJ1-1; no clear D. The V end lost 4 bases, the J end lost 6 bases, and 13 bases lay between the germline ends. There are 13 residues in the CDR3. Germline CDR1 and CDR2: SGHDT and YYEEEE. CDR3 bases: TGTGCCAGCAGCCTAGGACTTATTTCTGAAGCTTTCTTT. Its protein is CASSLGLISEAFF.

Regarding this clonotype: A much larger clone is a single base away; this may be a read error. V and J are TRBV20-1 and TRBJ2-7, with TRBD2 as a possible D gene (5 bases). The CDR3 is 14 residues long. Germline V lookup: CDR1 DFQATT, CDR2 SNEGSKA (reference sequence). The CDR3 nucleotides are TGCGGTGCTAGAGATGGGAGCAACTCCTACGAGCAGTACTTC. This encodes CGARDGSNSYEQYF.

This clonotype came up many times. The V gene is TRBV27, the J gene TRBJ1-4, with D uncertain. V lost 5 bases and J lost 0, with 16 bases in between. The CDR3 is 17 residues long. Germline CDR1 is MNHEY and CDR2 is SMNVEV (reference sequence). In DNA form, the CDR3 reads TGTGCCAGCAGTACCTGGACCGATTCTACAACTAATGAAAAACTGTTTTTT. It encodes CASSTWTDSTTNEKLFF.

In its sample, this clonotype was seen a few times. The chain joins TRBV4-1 to TRBJ2-1; 7 bases are shared with TRBD1. This CDR3 has 12 amino acids. Trimming at V came to 9 bases and at J to 5 bases, leaving 4 bases not matched to a gene. Looked up from germline, CDR1 is MGHRA and CDR2 is YSYEKL. This CDR3 is CARMTGNNEQFF. CDR3 DNA sequence: TGCGCCAGGATGACAGGGAACAATGAGCAGTTCTTC.

This clonotype was counted many times. CDR3 in DNA: TGTGCCAGCAGCATCAGACGGGGCGGGCTGTTTTTT. It yields the protein CASSIRRGGLFF. The chain is built from TRBV7-9 and TRBJ2-2; D possibly matches TRBD1 or TRBD2 (5 bases each). CDR3 length: 12 amino acids. Between the trimmed V and J ends, which lost 5 bases and 13 bases, there was a span of 14 bases. Germline V CDR1 and CDR2: SEHNR, FQNEAQ (reference sequence).

This clonotype was detected ten times or more. The gene calls are TRBV7-6 and TRBJ2-3; 10 nucleotides align to TRBD2. The CDR3 has 16 residues. Trimming took 2 bases from V and 2 from J; bases not matched to a gene: 4. In germline, CDR1 is SGHVS, CDR2 FNYEAQ. The CDR3 region is CASSLTSGGATDTQYF. The CDR3 nucleotides are TGTGCCAGCAGCTTAACCAGCGGGGGGGCCACAGATACGCAGTATTTT.

The chain combines TRBV27 with TRBJ2-7; 8 bases are a match to TRBD1. The CDR3 length is 11 residues. The V gene's germline CDR1 is MNHEY and CDR2 SMNVEV (reference sequence). Unmatched junction bases numbered 5, after V lost 11 bases and J lost 5 bases. The CDR3 is CAGGQGNEQYF. The CDR3 DNA sequence: TGTGCCGGCGGACAGGGCAACGAGCAGTACTTC.

With regard to this clonotype: This CDR3 is missing its conserved last phenylalanine or tryptophan, likely due to a read error. This chain joins TRBV4-3 and TRBJ2-1, with 10 bases matching TRBD2. The CDR3 runs 16 residues. V trimming: 0 bases; J trimming: 7 bases; junction bases outside the gene matches: 6. The germline V gene encodes CDR1 LGHNA and CDR2 YSLEER. CDR3 nucleotides: TGCGCCAGCAGCCAAGACGTCACTAGCGGGGCTAATGAGCAGTTCTCC. It translates to CASSQDVTSGANEQFS.

This clonotype was detected many times. The J gene is TRBJ1-1, the V gene TRBV5-4, with D tentatively TRBD1 (5 bases). The CDR3 loop spans 14 amino acids. Germline V lookup: CDR1 SGHNT, CDR2 YYREEE (reference sequence). Trimming took off 1 base at V and 4 bases at J, with 11 bases between the two ends. The CDR3 here is CASSLSGTGTEAFF. Written as DNA, the CDR3 is TGTGCCAGCAGCTTGTCGGGGACTGGCACTGAAGCTTTCTTT.

This clonotype was counted ten times or more. The J gene is TRBJ2-7, the V gene TRBV21-1; TRBD2, the table's D call, lacks a check against the DNA. TRBV21-1 is noted as a pseudogene. The CDR3 totals 19 residues. The CDR3 reads CASSKAGGLARGGRYEQYF. The CDR3 coding sequence is TGTGCCAGCAGCAAAGCTGGCGGGTTGGCAAGGGGAGGCCGGTACGAGCAGTACTTC.

To note about this clonotype: This may arise from a read error, as a much more abundant clone is one base away. This CDR3 fails to terminate in the conserved phenylalanine or tryptophan, so it likely reflects a read error. The chain links TRBV29-1 to TRBJ2-3; D may be TRBD2 (6 bases). This CDR3 is 16 amino acids long. Germline assignment: CDR1 SQVTM and CDR2 ANQGSEA. V was shortened by 0 bases and J by 2 bases, with 15 bases between the two germline ends. The DNA of the CDR3 is TGCAGCGTTGAAGAAGCCCAGGGAGGTCTCACAGATACGCAGTATCTT. As protein: CSVEEAQGGLTDTQYL.

Worth noting for this clonotype: A much larger clonotype is one base distant, so this may be a read error. The chain couples TRBV5-6 to TRBJ2-6; 9 bases agree with TRBD1. CDR3 length: 19 amino acids. Trimming at V came to 1 base and at J to 2 bases, leaving 10 bases not matched to a gene. The germline V gene has CDR1 SGHDT and CDR2 YYEEEE. The CDR3 loop is CASSLWLEQGATGANVLTF. The CDR3 region has the DNA TGTGCCAGCAGCTTGTGGTTGGAACAGGGGGCGACTGGGGCCAACGTCCTGACTTTC.

Of note for this clonotype: Just one base apart from a much larger clone, this may be a read error. The chain links TRBV20-1 to TRBJ1-4, with D perhaps TRBD1 (5 bases). The CDR3 sequence is 13 residues long. Trimming removed 3 bases from V and 1 base from J, with 6 bases in between. Germline V gene data show CDR1 as DFQATT and CDR2 as SNEGSKA (reference sequence). The CDR3 nucleotides read TGCAGTGCTAGGACAGTAACTAATGAAAAACTGTTTTTT. It codes for CSARTVTNEKLFF.

Turning to this clonotype: A clone one base away is much larger, so this may be a read error. This chain uses TRBV4-3 with TRBJ1-5; D not resolved. Germline assignment: CDR1 LGHNA and CDR2 YSLEER. This CDR3 comprises 15 residues. Written as DNA, the CDR3 is TGCGCCAGCAGCCAAGATGTTCAGGTGAATCGGCCCCAGCATTTT. Amino acid sequence: CASSQDVQVNRPQHF.

The V call is TRBV21-1, the J call TRBJ1-4. TRBV21-1 is labeled a pseudogene. The CDR3 runs 20 residues. DNA of the CDR3: TGTGCCAGCAGCAAAGCGCTCGGTACCGCAGTCAAGGGAGGAATTGAAGAACTGTTTTTT. This gives the protein CASSKALGTAVKGGIEELFF.